This is a list of T cell receptor beta chains from one sample in a study of blood T cell repertoires in COVID-19. TCRdb's copy holds only in-frame clones and misses some; the assay was immunoSEQ multiplex PCR. The sample has more than 95,000 clones, about 70% seen once. Sequenced material: peripheral blood. These receptors all stem from a man aged 55-75 years with acute or convalescent COVID-19. Both conserved end residues are part of each CDR3. The D gene is left open where the match is weak. Clone size is stated in some rows and not others, as once, few, many or a class when expanded.

abundance	d_gene	v_gene	j_gene	CDR3nt	CDR3aa
-	-	TRBV3-1/TRBV3-2	TRBJ1-1	TGTGCCAGCAGCCAAGACAGGGACACTGAAGCTTTCTTT	CASSQDRDTEAFF
-	TRBD1	TRBV24-1	TRBJ2-1	TGTGCCACCAGTGATTTAGGGGACAGGGGTGATGAGCAGTTCTTC	CATSDLGDRGDEQFF
-	-	TRBV18	TRBJ2-2	TGTGCCAGCTCACCACCGAACAGTCTGGCCGGGGAGCTGTTTTTT	CASSPPNSLAGELFF
-	-	TRBV19	TRBJ1-2	TGTGCCAGTAGTATATCCGGGAATGGCTACACCTTC	CASSISGNGYTF
-	-	TRBV6-5	TRBJ1-2	TGTGCCAGCGGCACAGGGCCACGTGGCTACACCTTC	CASGTGPRGYTF
-	TRBD1	TRBV7-2	TRBJ2-7	TGTGCCAGCAGCTTCGGGACAGCCCCCTACGAGCAGTACTTC	CASSFGTAPYEQYF
-	-	TRBV5-1	TRBJ2-2	TGCGCCAGCAGCTTACAGGGTTACACCGGGGAGCTGTTTTTT	CASSLQGYTGELFF
-	TRBD2	TRBV14	TRBJ2-2	TGTGCCAGCAGCCCGAGGACTAGGTATACCGGGGAGCTGTTTTTT	CASSPRTRYTGELFF
-	TRBD2	TRBV4-2	TRBJ2-5	TGTGCCAGCAGCCCGAACCCTAGCGGGGCGGAGACCCAGTACTTC	CASSPNPSGAETQYF
-	-	TRBV12-5	TRBJ1-4	TGTGCTAGTGGTTCAGATAAATCTGTCCCACTGTTTTTT	CASGSDKSVPLFF
-	TRBD1	TRBV2	TRBJ1-2	TGTGCCAGCCAGACAGGGTCGGGCTATGGCTACACCTTC	CASQTGSGYGYTF
few	-	TRBV27	TRBJ1-2	TGTGCCAGCGGCCTTTTGAACCAGGGGAATGGCTACACCTTC	CASGLLNQGNGYTF
-	TRBD1	TRBV6-6	TRBJ1-1	TGTGCCAGCAGTAATCCGGGACAGTTGAACACTGAAGCTTTCTTT	CASSNPGQLNTEAFF
-	-	TRBV18	TRBJ2-3	TGTGCCAGCTCGTTAGGACAGCCAGATACGCAGTATTTT	CASSLGQPDTQYF
-	TRBD2	TRBV29-1	TRBJ2-1	TGCAGCGTTGAAACTCGACTAGCGGGAGGAAGGGAGCAGTTCTTC	CSVETRLAGGREQFF
few	TRBD2	TRBV7-2	TRBJ2-1	TGTGCCAGCAGCTCGCTCTGGACTAGTAGGTCCTACAATGAGCAGTTCTTC	CASSSLWTSRSYNEQFF
once	-	TRBV5-1	TRBJ2-5	TGCGCCAGCAGCTTGGGTGGGCCCGGAGGGCGAGAGACCCAGTACTTC	CASSLGGPGGRETQYF
few	-	TRBV2	TRBJ2-7	TGTGCCAGCGTACAGGGCTGGTCCTACGAGCAGTACTTC	CASVQGWSYEQYF
-	-	TRBV29-1	TRBJ2-1	TGCAGCGTTGGTAGCGCCCCGGTCGGCAATGAGCAGTTCTTC	CSVGSAPVGNEQFF
-	TRBD1	TRBV6-6	TRBJ1-5	TGTGCCAGCAGTTACCGGACAGGGGTCAATCAGCCCCAGCATTTT	CASSYRTGVNQPQHF
-	TRBD1	TRBV14	TRBJ1-2	TGTGCCAGCAGCCCACAGACAGGGGTCTATGGCTACACCTTC	CASSPQTGVYGYTF
-	-	TRBV1	TRBJ2-4	TGCACCAGCAGCCAAGATGGGGCTAGCGGGAGGACACTAGCCAAAAACATTCAGTACTTC	CTSSQDGASGRTLAKNIQYF
-	-	TRBV19	TRBJ2-7	TGTGCCAGTAGTAGGAGGGACGAGCAGTACTTC	CASSRRDEQYF
-	TRBD1	TRBV12-5	TRBJ1-1	TGTGCTAGTGGTTTGGCAGCCAGGGGGTTAGAGCCAAAAAACACTGAAGCTTTCTTT	CASGLAARGLEPKNTEAFF
-	TRBD1	TRBV24-1	TRBJ2-3	TGTGCCACCAGGGACAGGGCTAGCACAGATACGCAGTATTTT	CATRDRASTDTQYF
-	TRBD2	TRBV18	TRBJ2-1	TGTGCCAGCTCACCGCCCGGACTAGCGGGAAATCAGGGGCAGTTCTTC	CASSPPGLAGNQGQFF
once	TRBD2	TRBV23-1	TRBJ2-1	TGCGCCAGAACAAAGCGGGAGGTATACAATGAGCAGTTCTTC	CARTKREVYNEQFF
-	TRBD2	TRBV24-1	TRBJ2-1	TGTGCCACCAGTGATTTGGGCGGGGGTTTGAACAATGAGCAGTTCTTC	CATSDLGGGLNNEQFF
-	TRBD2	TRBV30	TRBJ2-1	TGTGCCTGGAGTGTTAGGCTAGCGGGAGTCGGGGGAAATGAGCAGTTCTTC	CAWSVRLAGVGGNEQFF
-	TRBD1	TRBV5-6	TRBJ1-2	TGTGCCAGCAGGGAATACAGGGGTAGCTACACCTTC	CASREYRGSYTF
-	-	TRBV27	TRBJ2-7	TGTGCCACCCGGCTCCGGGACTTGGACTACGAGCAGTACTTC	CATRLRDLDYEQYF
-	TRBD1	TRBV27	TRBJ2-7	TGTGCCAGCAGCCTGACCGGGACAGGGCCGTACGAGCAGTACTTC	CASSLTGTGPYEQYF
-	TRBD1	TRBV2	TRBJ2-7	TGTGCCAGCAGCTACGGGACAGGGAGCTACGAGCAGTACTTC	CASSYGTGSYEQYF
-	-	TRBV3-1/TRBV3-2	TRBJ1-1	TGTGCCAGCAGCCCAGTCGACAGCCGCTTGCTCAACACTGAAGCTTTCTTT	CASSPVDSRLLNTEAFF
-	TRBD2	TRBV30	TRBJ2-2	TGTGCCTGTACCAGCGGGAGGGTTACCGGGGAGCTGTTTTTT	CACTSGRVTGELFF
-	-	TRBV9	TRBJ2-7	TGTGCCAGCAGCCCTCGGGATCCCGGGAAGCAGTACTTC	CASSPRDPGKQYF
-	TRBD2	TRBV10-1	TRBJ2-1	TGCGCCAGCAGTGAAGGAGGGAGGGCAGGGGAGCAGTTCTTC	CASSEGGRAGEQFF
-	TRBD1	TRBV6-5	TRBJ1-2	TGTGCCAGCAGTCCGGGACAGCATTACTATGGCTACACCTTC	CASSPGQHYYGYTF
once	-	TRBV6-5	TRBJ1-1	TGTGCCAGCATGACAGTTGTGAACACTGAAGCTTTCTTT	CASMTVVNTEAFF
few	-	TRBV7-8	TRBJ2-2	TGTGCCAGCAGCTTAGTAGACGGGGAGCTGTTTTTT	CASSLVDGELFF
-	TRBD1	TRBV24-1	TRBJ1-2	TGTGCCACCAGTGATACACGGGACAGGGGAGGGTATGGCTACACCTTC	CATSDTRDRGGYGYTF
-	-	TRBV19	TRBJ2-7	TGTGCCAGTAGTGCCGGAGGGGGGGCCTCACCCGAGCAGTACTTC	CASSAGGGASPEQYF
-	TRBD1	TRBV10-3	TRBJ2-3	TGTGCCATCAGTGAGTCGACGGGCAGGGGGCGCCAAGATACGCAGTATTTT	CAISESTGRGRQDTQYF
-	-	TRBV5-1	TRBJ2-1	TGCGCCAGCAGCTTGACGGGAGCCCTCCACAATGAGCAGTTCTTC	CASSLTGALHNEQFF
-	TRBD2	TRBV7-7	TRBJ2-5	TGTGCCAGCAGCCTAAACGCGGGAGGGAGAGAGACCCAGTACTTC	CASSLNAGGRETQYF
-	-	TRBV18	TRBJ2-3	TGTGCCAGCTCACCACCTTCCGGCACAGATACGCAGTATTTT	CASSPPSGTDTQYF
-	-	TRBV2	TRBJ2-5	TGTGCCAGCTCGATTTTGCCGGACAGACAACAAGAGACCCAGTACTTC	CASSILPDRQQETQYF
-	-	TRBV9	TRBJ1-3	TGTGCCAGCAGCGATTTGAAAGGGAGTGGAAACACCATATATTTT	CASSDLKGSGNTIYF
few	TRBD1	TRBV6-5	TRBJ1-6	TGTGCCAGCAGTTACACCCTACAGGGGAGTAATTCACCCCTCCACTTT	CASSYTLQGSNSPLHF
-	-	TRBV19	TRBJ1-5	TGTGCCAGCCAGGGGTTGGGCAATCAGCCCCAGCATTTT	CASQGLGNQPQHF
-	-	TRBV4-1	TRBJ1-1	TGCGCCAGCAGCCAAGACTTACGGGTAATCACTGAAGCTTTCTTT	CASSQDLRVITEAFF
-	-	TRBV7-3	TRBJ2-3	TGTGCCAGCACCGCGGGACAGACCACAGATACGCAGTATTTT	CASTAGQTTDTQYF
-	TRBD1	TRBV6-5	TRBJ2-2	TGTGCCAGCAGTACCGCCGGGACAGGCACCGGGGAGCTGTTTTTT	CASSTAGTGTGELFF
-	-	TRBV5-1	TRBJ2-3	TGCGCCAGCAGCTCCTCCCCGGAGACAGGAGGCACAGATACGCAGTATTTT	CASSSSPETGGTDTQYF
-	-	TRBV30	TRBJ1-6	TGTGCCTGGAGGTCCCTGCGGTCACCCCTCCACTTT	CAWRSLRSPLHF
-	-	TRBV19	TRBJ1-5	TGTGCCAGTAGGGGGGGGCCAGGGCCGGGTCAGCCCCAGCATTTT	CASRGGPGPGQPQHF
few	-	TRBV6-6	TRBJ2-7	TGTGCCAGCAAAGCCGGGGGAGGCTCCTACGAGCAGTACTTC	CASKAGGGSYEQYF
-	-	TRBV7-8	TRBJ1-2	TGTGCCAGCAGCTTAGCGGACTCTACTAACTATGGCTACACCTTC	CASSLADSTNYGYTF
-	TRBD2	TRBV7-6	TRBJ2-7	TGTGCCAGCAGCCGCGGACTAGCGGGGGGTACCGGGGCCTACGAGCAGTACTTC	CASSRGLAGGTGAYEQYF